Shown below are 10 T cell receptor beta chains from a single sample sequenced in a study of CD8 T cells in ankylosing spondylitis. Findings and caveats of the study: Among TCR beta sequences, a motif of several highly homologous variants appeared characteristic of ankylosing spondylitis blood.

Their specific antigens are unknown. TCRdb reanalysed the 5' RACE reads using MiXCR and keeps one entry per CDR3 protein. The table lists roughly 700,000 distinct CDR3 sequences, 19% of them singletons. The material sequenced was blood, either unsorted or a sorted T cell fraction (not recorded which). The receptors stem from a male donor with ankylosing spondylitis.

This clonotype appeared a few times. The chain is built from TRBV5-6 and TRBJ2-1; the match to TRBD2 covers 8 bases. The J segment lost 7 bases and the V segment lost 2 bases, leaving 8 bases of the junction unmatched. There are 15 residues in the CDR3. CDR1 and CDR2 (germline): SGHDT, YYEEEE. The DNA for the CDR3 is TGTGCCAGCAGCTTCAAGCGGGAGATTGCGAATGAGCAGTTCTTC. It yields the protein CASSFKREIANEQFF. Full variable domain (remainder filled in from reference TRBV5-6 and TRBJ2-1): DAGVTQSPTHLIKTRGQQVTLRCSPKSGHDTVSWYQQALGQGPQFIFQYYEEEERQRGNFPDRFSGHQFPNYSSELNVNALLLGDSALYLCASSFKREIANEQFFGPGTRLTVL.

This clonotype was counted a few times. J is TRBJ2-7 and V is TRBV20-1; no clear D gene. Trimming took 3 bases from V and 2 from J, leaving 14 bases between them. This CDR3 has 14 amino acids. The germline CDR1 and CDR2 sequences are DFQATT and SNEGSKA (reference sequence). This CDR3 is CSASPPENPYEQYF. In DNA form, the CDR3 reads TGCAGTGCTAGCCCTCCCGAAAACCCCTACGAGCAGTACTTC.

This chain joins TRBV12-3 or TRBV12-4 and TRBJ2-2; D is uncertain. The CDR3 has 16 amino acids. V lost 6 bases to trimming and J lost 0 bases, with 14 bases between them. CDR3 protein: CASSPRRAPNTGELFF. CDR3 sequence (DNA): TGTGCCAGCAGCCCCCGTAGGGCCCCGAACACCGGGGAGCTGTTTTTT.

The V and J genes are TRBV12-3 or TRBV12-4 and TRBJ2-1; D is perhaps TRBD2 (6 bases). CDR3 length equals 15 residues. With 6 bases removed from V and 10 bases from J, the gap between germline ends came to 22 bases. CDR3 sequence reads: CASSPKGLPSKEQFF. The DNA for the CDR3 is TGTGCCAGCAGCCCCAAGGGACTTCCTTCCAAGGAGCAGTTCTTC.

This clonotype turned up a few times. The V and J genes are TRBV7-3 and TRBJ2-7, with D tentatively TRBD2 (5 bases). V was clipped by 0 bases and J by 9 bases, with 12 bases between them. CDR1 is SGHTA, CDR2 FQGTGA, per germline. CDR3 length equals 13 residues. CDR3 sequence (DNA): TGTGCCAGCAGCTTAACGGGCGAAGGAGGGCAGTACTTC. It codes for CASSLTGEGGQYF.

This clonotype was observed a handful of times. The DNA for the CDR3 is TGCGCCAGCAGCTTATCCCAGGGGATAAGCCTCTACGAGCAGTACTTC. Protein sequence: CASSLSQGISLYEQYF. V is TRBV5-1 and J is TRBJ2-7, with D possibly matching TRBD1 (6 bases). CDR3 length: 16 amino acids. The V and J ends lost 2 bases and 3 bases respectively, with 18 bases between them. Germline CDR1 SGHRS, CDR2 YFSETQ.

This clonotype was observed a few times. This chain links TRBV29-1 with TRBJ2-7; unclear D gene. V lost 6 bases to trimming and J lost 3 bases, with 12 bases between them. CDR1 is SQVTM and CDR2 is ANQGSEA in the germline V gene. This CDR3 region has 12 residues. As DNA, the CDR3 is TGCAGCGTGGCCACCTCCCACTACGAGCAGTACTTC. It codes for CSVATSHYEQYF.

The chain couples TRBV29-1 to TRBJ1-2; a weak D match, TRBD1 (6 bases). From germline, CDR1 is SQVTM and CDR2 ANQGSEA. The V and J ends lost 3 bases and 4 bases respectively, with 12 bases between them. The CDR3 has 13 residues. CDR3 sequence reads: CSVDRGLVYGYTF. The CDR3 DNA follows: TGCAGCGTTGACAGGGGATTGGTCTATGGCTACACCTTC.

This chain links TRBV12-3 or TRBV12-4 with TRBJ1-2, with D possibly TRBD1 on 6 matching bases. V was trimmed by 6 bases and J by 13 bases, leaving 24 bases between them. This CDR3 has 14 residues. CDR3 region: CASSPDPGWGARTF. CDR3 sequence (DNA): TGTGCCAGCAGCCCAGACCCAGGGTGGGGGGCGCGCACCTTC.

This clonotype has just a few counts. V usage is TRBV21-1 and J usage is TRBJ2-1; the D call in the table, TRBD2, was not verified against the DNA. TRBV21-1 is tagged as a pseudogene. This CDR3 has 16 residues. The CDR3 coding sequence is TGTGCCAGCAGCTATCACCGGGACTCGCGCTACAATGAGCAGTTCTTC. Amino acid sequence: CASSYHRDSRYNEQFF.